This T cell receptor (beta chain) was sequenced during a study of CD8+ T cells in alopecia areata. Extracted RNA was reverse transcribed into cDNA, the sequencing template. The repertoire was sequenced with immunoSEQ multiplex PCR; TCRdb's copy has only in-frame clones and lacks some. This sample yields roughly 120,000 clones, of which roughly 50% are seen a single time; almost 30% belongs to the top ten. The length of the CDR3 is 15 residues. The germline V gene has CDR1 SGHVS and CDR2 FQNEAQ. V lost 5 bases to trimming and J lost 3 bases; unmatched junction nucleotides: 6. Treatment of the sample: oral pan-JAK inhibitor, 5-10 mg twice daily. This clone was seen only a few times.

Source: CD8+ T cells sorted from blood, taken at week 4, from a patient treated with tofacitinib. The V gene is TRBV7-8, the J gene TRBJ2-4; the match to TRBD1 covers 8 bases. The source is a human donor with alopecia areata. The CDR3 here is CASSADRGGKNIQYF. In nucleotides, the CDR3 is TGTGCCAGCAGCGCAGACAGGGGAGGCAAAAACATTCAGTACTTC.